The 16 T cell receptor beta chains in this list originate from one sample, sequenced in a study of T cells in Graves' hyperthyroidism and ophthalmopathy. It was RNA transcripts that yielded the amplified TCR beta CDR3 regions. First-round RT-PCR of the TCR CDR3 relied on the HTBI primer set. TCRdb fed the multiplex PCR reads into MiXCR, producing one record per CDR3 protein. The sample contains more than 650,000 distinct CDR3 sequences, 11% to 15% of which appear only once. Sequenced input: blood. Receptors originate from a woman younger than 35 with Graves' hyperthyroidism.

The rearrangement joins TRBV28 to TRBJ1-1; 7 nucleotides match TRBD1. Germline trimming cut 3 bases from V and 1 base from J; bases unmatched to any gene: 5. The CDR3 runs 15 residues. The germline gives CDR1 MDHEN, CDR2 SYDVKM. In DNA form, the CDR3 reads TGTGCCAGCAGTTTCTGGGACAGAGCGAACACTGAAGCTTTCTTT. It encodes CASSFWDRANTEAFF.

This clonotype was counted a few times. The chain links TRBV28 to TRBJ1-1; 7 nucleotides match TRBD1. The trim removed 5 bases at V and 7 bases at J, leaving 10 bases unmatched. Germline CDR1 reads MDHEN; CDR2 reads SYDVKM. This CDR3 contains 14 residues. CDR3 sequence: CASSPDRRRSEAFF. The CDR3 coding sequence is TGTGCCAGCAGTCCGGACAGGCGTCGGAGTGAAGCTTTCTTT.

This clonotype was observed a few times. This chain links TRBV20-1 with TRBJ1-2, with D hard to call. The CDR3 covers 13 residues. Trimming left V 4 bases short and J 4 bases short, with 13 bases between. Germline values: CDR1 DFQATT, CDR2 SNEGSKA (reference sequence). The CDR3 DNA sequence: TGCAGTGCTACCTGGAGTTACAGCTATGGCTACACCTTC. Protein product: CSATWSYSYGYTF.

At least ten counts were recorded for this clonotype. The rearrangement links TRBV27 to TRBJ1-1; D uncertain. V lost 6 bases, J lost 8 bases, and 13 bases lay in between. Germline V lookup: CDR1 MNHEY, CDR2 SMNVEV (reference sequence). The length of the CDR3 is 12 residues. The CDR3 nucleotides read TGTGCCAGCAGCCATCCGGGAAGGGAAGCTTTCTTT. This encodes CASSHPGREAFF.

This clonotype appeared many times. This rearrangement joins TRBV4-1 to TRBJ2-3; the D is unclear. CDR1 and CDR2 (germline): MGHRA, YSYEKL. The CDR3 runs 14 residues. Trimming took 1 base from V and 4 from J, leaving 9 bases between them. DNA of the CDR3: TGCGCCAGCAGCCAAGGACGGATGGCAGATACGCAGTATTTT. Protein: CASSQGRMADTQYF.

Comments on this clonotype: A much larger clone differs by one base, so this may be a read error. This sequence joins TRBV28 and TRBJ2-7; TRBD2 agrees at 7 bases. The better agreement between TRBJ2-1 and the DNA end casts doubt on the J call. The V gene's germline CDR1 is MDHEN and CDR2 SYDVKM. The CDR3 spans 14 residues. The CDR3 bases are TGTGCCAGCAGTATAGGAGGGAGGGATTACGAGCAGTTCTTC. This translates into CASSIGGRDYEQFF.

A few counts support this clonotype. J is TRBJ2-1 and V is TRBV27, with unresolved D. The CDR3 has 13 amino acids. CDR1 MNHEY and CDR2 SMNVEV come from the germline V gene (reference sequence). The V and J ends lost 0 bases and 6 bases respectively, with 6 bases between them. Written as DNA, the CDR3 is TGTGCCAGCAGTTTATCTAGCATCAATGAGCAGTTCTTC. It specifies CASSLSSINEQFF.

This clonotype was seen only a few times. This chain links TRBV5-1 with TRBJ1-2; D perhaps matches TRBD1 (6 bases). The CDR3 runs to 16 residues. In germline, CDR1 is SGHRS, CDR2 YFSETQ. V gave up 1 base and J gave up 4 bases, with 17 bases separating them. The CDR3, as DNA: TGCGCCAGCAGCTTGAGCTACCCGGGACAACCCTATGGCTACACCTTC. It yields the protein CASSLSYPGQPYGYTF. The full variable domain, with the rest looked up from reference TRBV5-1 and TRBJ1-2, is KAGVTQTPRYLIKTRGQQVTLSCSPISGHRSVSWYQQTPGQGLQFLFEYFSETQRNKGNFPGRFSGRQFSNSRSEMNVSTLELGDSALYLCASSLSYPGQPYGYTFGSGTRLTVV.

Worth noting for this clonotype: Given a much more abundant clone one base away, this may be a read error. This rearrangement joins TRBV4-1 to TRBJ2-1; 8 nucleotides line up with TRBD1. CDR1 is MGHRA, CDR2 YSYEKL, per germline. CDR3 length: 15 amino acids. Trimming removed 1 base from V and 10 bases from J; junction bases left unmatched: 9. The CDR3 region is CASSQVGTGTGEQFF. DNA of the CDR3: TGCGCCAGCAGCCAAGTAGGGACAGGAACCGGCGAGCAGTTCTTC.

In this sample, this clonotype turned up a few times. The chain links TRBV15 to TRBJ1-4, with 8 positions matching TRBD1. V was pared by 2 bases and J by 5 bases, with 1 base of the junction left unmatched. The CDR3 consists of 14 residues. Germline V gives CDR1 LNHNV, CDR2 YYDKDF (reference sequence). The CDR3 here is CATSRNRGNEKLFF. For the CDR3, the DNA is TGTGCCACCAGCAGAAACAGGGGGAATGAAAAACTGTTTTTT.

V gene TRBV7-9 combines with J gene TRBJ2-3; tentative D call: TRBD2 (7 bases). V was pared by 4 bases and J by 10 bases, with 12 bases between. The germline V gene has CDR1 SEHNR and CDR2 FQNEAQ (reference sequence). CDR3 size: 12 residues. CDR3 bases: TGTGCCAGCAGCTATCCCGGGGGGCCGCAGTATTTT. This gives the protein CASSYPGGPQYF.

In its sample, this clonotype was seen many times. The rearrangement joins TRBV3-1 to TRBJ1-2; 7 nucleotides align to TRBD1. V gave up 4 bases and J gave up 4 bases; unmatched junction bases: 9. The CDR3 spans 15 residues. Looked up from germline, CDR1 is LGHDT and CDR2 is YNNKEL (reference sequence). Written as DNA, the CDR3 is TGTGCCAGCAGCCCCCCCGGGACAGCAAGCTATGGCTACACCTTC. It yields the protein CASSPPGTASYGYTF.

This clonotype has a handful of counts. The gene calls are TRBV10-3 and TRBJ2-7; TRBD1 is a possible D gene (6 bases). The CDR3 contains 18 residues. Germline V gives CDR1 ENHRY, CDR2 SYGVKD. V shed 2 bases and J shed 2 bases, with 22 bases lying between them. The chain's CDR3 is CAISEVGRGHQYPYEQYF. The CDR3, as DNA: TGTGCCATCAGTGAGGTTGGTAGGGGACACCAATACCCCTACGAGCAGTACTTC.

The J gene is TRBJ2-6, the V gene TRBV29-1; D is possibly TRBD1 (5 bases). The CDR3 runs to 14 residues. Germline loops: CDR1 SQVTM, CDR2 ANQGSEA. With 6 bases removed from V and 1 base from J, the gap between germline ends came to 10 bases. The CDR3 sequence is CSVGVLSGANVLTF. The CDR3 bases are TGCAGCGTAGGGGTTCTATCTGGGGCCAACGTCCTGACTTTC.

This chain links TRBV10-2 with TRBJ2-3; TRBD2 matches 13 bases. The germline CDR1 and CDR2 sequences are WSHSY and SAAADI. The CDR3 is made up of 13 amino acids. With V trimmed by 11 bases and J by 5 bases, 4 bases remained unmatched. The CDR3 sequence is CAVRLAGGDTQYF. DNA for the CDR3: TGCGCCGTAAGACTAGCGGGAGGAGATACGCAGTATTTT.

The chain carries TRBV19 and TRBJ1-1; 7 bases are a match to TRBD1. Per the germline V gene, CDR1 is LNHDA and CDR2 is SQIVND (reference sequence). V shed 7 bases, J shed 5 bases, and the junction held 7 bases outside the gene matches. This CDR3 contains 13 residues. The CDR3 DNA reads TGTGCCAGTACCAGGGGACAGTGGACTGAAGCTTTCTTT. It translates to CASTRGQWTEAFF.